These 27 T cell receptor beta chains share one sample of origin, sequenced in a study of blood T cells in healthy people across ages (dated by TCRdb to between 2014 and 2017). Receptors were amplified or captured by 5' RACE. The listed sequencing device is Illumina HiSeq 2500. A second PCR of about 7 to 12 cycles was run with a J-beta primer mix and a sample-barcoded 5' primer. The public reads were run again by TCRdb, first through fastp at Q25 and then through MiXCR, and only productive beta chains were kept. All rows with the same CDR3 protein become a single entry with the most common DNA and genes. The sample contains about 1.8 million distinct CDR3 sequences, roughly 52% of them found a single time. Together, the top ten hold 2.1% of the sample. The source material was blood. The receptor set was obtained from a woman in her forties in good health.

V gene TRBV5-1 combines with J gene TRBJ2-5; possible D gene TRBD2, 7 bases. There are 16 residues in the CDR3. Trimming took off 4 bases at V and 2 bases at J, with 18 bases between the two ends. Germline CDR1 is SGHRS and CDR2 is YFSETQ. In nucleotides, the CDR3 is TGCGCCAGCAGCGGGAGGGCAGGGGAGATTCAAGAGACCCAGTACTTC. Translated: CASSGRAGEIQETQYF.

This clonotype has just one count. Germline is not matched at one junction end, which may reflect a read error. This sequence joins TRBV7-7 and TRBJ2-3; the D gene is possibly TRBD2 (6 bases). CDR3 size: 16 residues. Germline-derived CDR1 and CDR2 are SSHAT and FNYEAQ (reference sequence). The DNA for the CDR3 is TGTGCTAGCAGCTCGGGCGGGATACGGGGGACAGATACGCAGTATTTT. This sequence encodes CASSSGGIRGTDTQYF.

J is TRBJ2-1 and V is TRBV5-1; D uncertain. Germline CDR1 and CDR2: SGHRS and YFSETQ. The ends were cut back, 2 bases at V and 10 bases at J, with 10 bases in the middle. This CDR3 is built from 12 residues. The CDR3 DNA reads as TGCGCCAGCAGCTTCACGACCGAAGAGCAGTTCTTC. This gives the protein CASSFTTEEQFF.

This chain uses TRBV5-1 with TRBJ1-2, with 10 bases matching TRBD1. This CDR3 comprises 15 residues. V shed 4 bases and J 5 bases; nucleotides not matched to a gene: 8. Germline assignment: CDR1 SGHRS and CDR2 YFSETQ. The CDR3 bases are TGCGCCAGCAGCGGCGGGACAGGGGCGGGTTATGGCTACACCTTC. Translating gives CASSGGTGAGYGYTF. Together with reference TRBV5-1 and TRBJ1-2, the CDR3 gives the full variable domain: KAGVTQTPRYLIKTRGQQVTLSCSPISGHRSVSWYQQTPGQGLQFLFEYFSETQRNKGNFPGRFSGRQFSNSRSEMNVSTLELGDSALYLCASSGGTGAGYGYTFGSGTRLTVV.

CDR3 region: CASSIVGAGYTF. The CDR3, as DNA: TGTGCCAGCAGTATTGTCGGGGCTGGCTACACCTTC. The rearrangement uses TRBV7-9 and TRBJ1-2; D might be TRBD1 (5 bases). V was shortened by 6 bases and J by 7 bases, with 12 bases between the two germline ends. Germline assignment: CDR1 SEHNR and CDR2 FQNEAQ (reference sequence). This CDR3 has 12 residues.

The chain combines TRBV20-1 with TRBJ2-5; TRBD2 matches 13 bases. The CDR3 covers 14 residues. The V gene's germline CDR1 is DFQATT and CDR2 SNEGSKA (reference sequence). V dropped 5 bases and J dropped 1; count of bases not matched to a gene: 1. The CDR3 bases are TGCAGTGCTGGGACTAGCGGGGCCCAAGAGACCCAGTACTTC. Amino acids: CSAGTSGAQETQYF.

V gene TRBV3-1 combines with J gene TRBJ2-3; D is uncertain. V was clipped by 0 bases and J by 6 bases, with 16 bases between them. Germline CDR1 reads LGHDT; CDR2 reads YNNKEL (reference sequence). CDR3 length equals 16 residues. The CDR3: CASSQERKHYGDTQYF. The CDR3 bases are TGTGCCAGCAGCCAAGAAAGGAAGCACTACGGGGATACGCAGTATTTT.

The J gene is TRBJ1-4, the V gene TRBV4-2; 7 bases are shared with TRBD1. Germline V gene sequence: CDR1 LGHNA, CDR2 YNFKEQ. The CDR3 length is 15 residues. The V and J ends lost 4 bases and 5 bases, in that order; junction bases with no gene match: 7. The CDR3 nucleotides are TGTGCCAGCAGCCGAGTCACAGGGGTAAATGAAAAACTGTTTTTT. It codes for CASSRVTGVNEKLFF.

This clonotype was counted only a few times. The rearrangement joins TRBV5-1 to TRBJ2-3; D unresolved. V shed 4 bases and J shed 2 bases, with 8 bases lying between them. Germline V CDR1 and CDR2: SGHRS, YFSETQ. This CDR3 has 13 residues. CDR3 DNA: TGCGCCAGCAGCGTGACCTACACAGATACGCAGTATTTT. Residues: CASSVTYTDTQYF. The complete variable domain, with remaining parts taken from reference TRBV5-1 and TRBJ2-3, reads KAGVTQTPRYLIKTRGQQVTLSCSPISGHRSVSWYQQTPGQGLQFLFEYFSETQRNKGNFPGRFSGRQFSNSRSEMNVSTLELGDSALYLCASSVTYTDTQYFGPGTRLTVL.

This clonotype has a handful of counts. The chain uses TRBV7-2 and TRBJ2-3; D gene unclear. The length of the CDR3 is 18 residues. Germline CDR1 and CDR2: SGHTA and FQGNSA. V was cut by 5 bases and J by 1 base, with 22 bases left in between. CDR3 nucleotides: TGTGCCAGCAGCCCCCCGCCCCGGGCCACTTGGGGCACAGATACGCAGTATTTT. Encoded protein: CASSPPPRATWGTDTQYF.

This chain links TRBV9 with TRBJ2-7; D is perhaps TRBD1 (6 bases). The V gene's germline CDR1 is SGDLS and CDR2 YYNGEE. CDR3 length: 15 residues. The V end lost 4 bases, the J end lost 5 bases, and 19 bases lay between the germline ends. This chain's CDR3 is CASSKSGTKLDEQYF. DNA of the CDR3: TGTGCCAGCAGCAAGTCCGGGACAAAGCTGGACGAGCAGTACTTC.

This clonotype was recorded a few times. The chain has TRBV11-2 and TRBJ2-1; possibly TRBD1 for D (6 bases). Trimming stripped 6 bases from V and 6 bases from J, with 18 bases between. CDR1 is SGHAT and CDR2 is FQNNGV in the germline V gene. The CDR3 runs 15 residues. The DNA of the CDR3 is TGTGCCAGCAGTTCCCGGGACAAAGTAGGCAATGAGCAGTTCTTC. Its protein is CASSSRDKVGNEQFF.

V and J are TRBV27 and TRBJ1-2, with D possibly matching TRBD1 (6 bases). The V gene lost 3 bases and the J gene lost 5 bases, with 10 bases spanning the gap. Per the germline V gene, CDR1 is MNHEY and CDR2 is SMNVEV (reference sequence). The CDR3 has 13 residues. The CDR3 DNA is TGTGCCAGCAGTTTCGGGGGGCATTATGGCTACACCTTC. Residues: CASSFGGHYGYTF.

The chain is built from TRBV20-1 and TRBJ2-5; no firm D call. The CDR3 has 14 amino acids. V dropped 0 bases and J dropped 5 bases, with 13 bases sitting between them. The germline V gene encodes CDR1 DFQATT and CDR2 SNEGSKA (reference sequence). CDR3: CSARDLGLRETQYF. CDR3 nucleotides: TGCAGTGCTAGAGATTTGGGGTTAAGGGAGACCCAGTACTTC.

CDR3 in amino acids: CASSVDPRETQYF. In DNA form, the CDR3 reads TGTGCCAGCAGCGTAGATCCCCGAGAGACCCAGTACTTC. This rearrangement joins TRBV9 to TRBJ2-5; no clear D gene. Per the germline V gene, CDR1 is SGDLS and CDR2 is YYNGEE. V was clipped by 0 bases and J by 4 bases, with 7 bases between them. The CDR3 loop spans 13 amino acids.

As concerns this clonotype: An end of the junction does not agree with germline; a read error may underlie this. The rearrangement uses TRBV7-9 and TRBJ2-5, with a tentative D call TRBD2 (7 bases). Germline CDR1 reads SEHNR; CDR2 reads FQNEAQ (reference sequence). The CDR3 totals 15 residues. The CDR3 sequence: CPSSLYGGRRETQYF. CDR3 nucleotide sequence: TGTCCCAGCAGCTTGTACGGGGGGCGGCGAGAGACCCAGTACTTC.

V gene TRBV9 combines with J gene TRBJ2-5; 7 nucleotides align to TRBD1. This CDR3 is built from 17 residues. J was trimmed by 1 base and V by 4 bases; bases with no gene match: 13. CDR1 is SGDLS, CDR2 YYNGEE, per germline. The CDR3, as DNA: TGTGCCAGCAGCTCCCGGGACAGACGAGGTCCCCAAGAGACCCAGTACTTC. Encoded protein: CASSSRDRRGPQETQYF.

The rearrangement uses TRBV29-1 and TRBJ2-5; D is possibly TRBD2 (7 bases). Between the trimmed V and J ends, which lost 7 bases and 11 bases, there was a span of 26 bases. The length of the CDR3 is 14 residues. Germline V gene data show CDR1 as SQVTM and CDR2 as ANQGSEA. The CDR3 region is CSGKGGLRGNEQYF. The CDR3, as DNA: TGCAGCGGTAAGGGGGGGCTTCGGGGGAATGAGCAGTACTTC. The whole variable domain, remainder taken from reference TRBV29-1 and TRBJ2-5, is SAVISQKPSRDICQRGTSLTIQCQVDSQVTMMFWYRQQPGQSLTLIATANQGSEATYESGFVIDKFPISRPNLTFSTLTVSNMSPEDSSIYLCSGKGGLRGNEQYFGPGTRLLVL.

This clonotype was picked up a small number of times. The V gene is TRBV20-1, the J gene TRBJ2-5, with D tentatively TRBD1 (7 bases). There are 17 residues in the CDR3. Looked up from germline, CDR1 is DFQATT and CDR2 is SNEGSKA (reference sequence). The V end was cut by 0 bases, the J end by 1 base, with 18 bases between. CDR3 in amino acids: CSARDGGQQGGQETQYF. CDR3 nucleotides: TGCAGTGCTAGAGATGGGGGACAGCAGGGGGGCCAAGAGACCCAGTACTTC.

The chain joins TRBV12-3 or TRBV12-4 to TRBJ1-4, with D tentatively TRBD1 (5 bases). This CDR3 region has 14 residues. V dropped 4 bases and J dropped 0 bases, with 6 bases sitting between them. The CDR3 spells CASSWGATNEKLFF. As DNA, the CDR3 is TGTGCCAGCAGTTGGGGGGCAACTAATGAAAAACTGTTTTTT.

This chain uses TRBV10-3 with TRBJ2-1, with D possibly being TRBD1 or TRBD2 (5 bases each). The germline CDR1 and CDR2 sequences are ENHRY and SYGVKD. With 6 bases removed from V and 2 bases from J, the gap between germline ends came to 11 bases. The CDR3 has 14 amino acids. CDR3 nucleotides: TGTGCCATCAGACCCGGGACCCCCTACAATGAGCAGTTCTTC. Its translation is CAIRPGTPYNEQFF.

V gene TRBV27 combines with J gene TRBJ2-5; 7 nucleotides align to TRBD2. CDR1 is MNHEY, CDR2 SMNVEV, per germline (reference sequence). The J segment lost 2 bases and the V segment lost 6 bases, leaving 6 bases of the junction unmatched. The CDR3 runs to 14 residues. The CDR3 reads CASRRGYEQETQYF. The CDR3 bases are TGTGCCAGCAGGCGGGGGTATGAACAAGAGACCCAGTACTTC.

This clonotype has just a few counts. This chain connects TRBV4-1 to TRBJ2-5; 7 bases fit TRBD1. The end of the DNA is better explained by TRBJ2-7, so the J call may be wrong. The CDR3 has 14 residues. Germline V lookup: CDR1 MGHRA, CDR2 YSYEKL. In DNA, the CDR3 is TGCGCCAGCAGCCAAGGACAGGGTTTGGACGAGCAGTACTTC. It is translated as CASSQGQGLDEQYF.

The J gene is TRBJ2-5, the V gene TRBV10-2, with D perhaps being TRBD1 or TRBD2 (5 bases each). CDR1 is WSHSY and CDR2 is SAAADI in the germline V gene. This CDR3 has 14 residues. V shed 3 bases and J shed 5 bases, with 13 bases lying between them. CDR3 sequence (DNA): TGCGCCAGCAGTGACTACCGCTGGGACGAGACCCAGTACTTC. The encoded protein is CASSDYRWDETQYF.

There are a few counts of this clonotype. This chain joins TRBV10-2 and TRBJ2-5, with a tentative D call TRBD2 (7 bases). The V end lost 0 bases, the J end lost 5 bases, and 10 bases lay between the germline ends. There are 14 residues in the CDR3. CDR1 is WSHSY, CDR2 SAAADI, per germline. CDR3 loop: CASSESGGRETQYF. In DNA form, the CDR3 reads TGCGCCAGCAGTGAGTCCGGGGGGCGGGAGACCCAGTACTTC.

V is TRBV6-1 and J is TRBJ2-3, with a possible D match to TRBD1 (5 bases). The V gene's germline CDR1 is MNHNS and CDR2 SASEGT. The CDR3 runs to 18 residues. V dropped 5 bases and J dropped 2 bases, with 23 bases sitting between them. This chain's CDR3 is CASSQVEGVVWITDTQYF. The CDR3 DNA sequence: TGTGCCAGCAGTCAAGTTGAAGGGGTCGTTTGGATCACAGATACGCAGTATTTT.

This clonotype turned up a few times. This chain links TRBV15 with TRBJ2-1; TRBD1 is a possible D gene (5 bases). CDR1 and CDR2 (germline): LNHNV, YYDKDF (reference sequence). Trimming removed 5 bases from V and 8 bases from J, with 16 bases in between. The CDR3 sequence is 14 residues long. In nucleotides, the CDR3 is TGTGCCACCAGCGGCCAGGGCCTTGTGGATGAGCAGTTCTTC. Translated: CATSGQGLVDEQFF.